One sample yielded the 20 T cell receptor beta chains listed below, sequenced in a study of identical twins. TCRdb fed the 5' RACE reads into MiXCR, producing one record per CDR3 protein. The data hold more than 200,000 distinct CDR3 sequences, with about 14% observed a single time. Material: memory (CD45RO+) T cells sorted from blood. The receptors come from a woman aged 18-29 years in good health.

This clonotype was counted a few times. This chain joins TRBV4-3 and TRBJ2-3, with 7 bases matching TRBD2. The CDR3 is 16 residues long. The germline gives CDR1 LGHNA, CDR2 YSLEER. V gave up 2 bases and J gave up 5 bases; unmatched junction bases: 10. DNA of the CDR3: TGCGCCAGCAGCCAAATTAGCGGGCCCCGGGGAGATACGCAGTATTTT. This codes for CASSQISGPRGDTQYF.

This clonotype occurred many times. This chain uses TRBV20-1 with TRBJ2-1, with TRBD1 matching 9 bases. Germline assignment: CDR1 DFQATT and CDR2 SNEGSKA (reference sequence). The CDR3 extends over 13 amino acids. V shed 4 bases and J 7 bases; nucleotides not matched to a gene: 5. This chain's CDR3 is CSATTGGTNEQFF. The CDR3 DNA is TGCAGTGCTACCACAGGGGGCACGAATGAGCAGTTCTTC.

The table lists this clonotype with a few counts. The V call is TRBV3-1, the J call TRBJ2-3; D uncertain. The CDR3 spans 16 residues. Between the trimmed V and J ends, which lost 0 bases and 4 bases, there was a span of 14 bases. Germline CDR1 is LGHDT and CDR2 is YNNKEL (reference sequence). DNA for the CDR3: TGTGCCAGCAGCCAAGATAAAATAGGAGCAGCAGATACGCAGTATTTT. Translated, it gives CASSQDKIGAADTQYF.

The sample holds a few counts of this clonotype. This chain joins TRBV5-1 and TRBJ1-6; D unclear. The germline gives CDR1 SGHRS, CDR2 YFSETQ. The CDR3 extends over 16 amino acids. The germline V and J ends were trimmed by 0 bases and 8 bases, with 15 bases remaining between them. CDR3 loop: CASSLDGRGMDSPLHF. The DNA of the CDR3 is TGCGCCAGCAGCTTGGATGGGCGTGGGATGGATTCACCCCTCCACTTT.

This clonotype turned up a few times. This sequence joins TRBV20-1 and TRBJ2-2; 8 nucleotides agree with TRBD2. The V gene end was trimmed by 4 bases and the J gene end by 8 bases; junction bases not matched to a gene: 12. Germline CDR1 DFQATT, CDR2 SNEGSKA (reference sequence). The CDR3 spans 15 residues. The CDR3 loop reads CSANSGTSASGELFF. The CDR3 coding sequence is TGCAGTGCTAATTCCGGGACTAGTGCGTCGGGGGAGCTGTTTTTT.

This clonotype has more than one count but fewer than ten. Mismatch with germline at one junction end may stem from a read error. This rearrangement joins TRBV7-7 to TRBJ2-1, with TRBD2 identical over 9 bases. In germline, CDR1 is SSHAT, CDR2 FNYEAQ (reference sequence). CDR3 length: 16 amino acids. In nucleotides, the CDR3 is TGTGCTAGCAGCTTAGAGGCGTCTAGCGGGGTCTATGAGCAGTTCTTC. This encodes CASSLEASSGVYEQFF.

There are a few counts of this clonotype. The V gene is TRBV20-1, the J gene TRBJ1-2; the D is unclear. CDR1 is DFQATT and CDR2 is SNEGSKA in the germline V gene (reference sequence). There are 12 residues in the CDR3. Deletions cut 3 bases from V and 5 bases from J, with 10 bases between. In DNA, the CDR3 is TGCAGTGCTAGTGGGGAGGATTATGGCTACACCTTC. Residues: CSASGEDYGYTF.

This clonotype came up a few times. The CDR3 is CASSPQGGSEQFF. The CDR3 region has the DNA TGTGCCAGCAGCCCCCAAGGGGGCAGTGAGCAGTTCTTC. V and J are TRBV12-3 or TRBV12-4 and TRBJ2-1, with 7 positions matching TRBD1. CDR3 size: 13 residues. V shed 6 bases and J 9 bases; nucleotides not matched to a gene: 8.

The V gene is TRBV5-1, the J gene TRBJ2-1; maybe TRBD1 (5 bases). Germline V gives CDR1 SGHRS, CDR2 YFSETQ. V was clipped by 4 bases and J by 6 bases, with 11 bases between them. This CDR3 contains 13 residues. The DNA of the CDR3 is TGCGCCAGCAGCAAAGGACACACCAATGAGCAGTTCTTC. This gives the protein CASSKGHTNEQFF.

This clonotype showed up many times. The gene calls are TRBV10-3 and TRBJ2-2; the match to TRBD2 covers 7 bases. Germline lookup yields CDR1 ENHRY and CDR2 SYGVKD. J lost 1 base, V lost 2 bases, and 4 bases had no gene match. CDR3 length: 16 residues. The CDR3 bases are TGTGCCATCAGTGAGAGGGCGGGAGTGAACACCGGGGAGCTGTTTTTT. The encoded protein is CAISERAGVNTGELFF.

This clonotype was seen a handful of times. The V gene is TRBV7-8, the J gene TRBJ2-1; no clear D. V was trimmed by 7 bases and J by 6 bases, leaving 16 bases between them. CDR3 length equals 14 residues. From germline, CDR1 is SGHVS and CDR2 FQNEAQ. The CDR3 DNA reads as TGTGCCAGCACACTCCGGGCGGAAGGCAATGAGCAGTTCTTC. Its protein is CASTLRAEGNEQFF.

This clonotype has a handful of counts. This sequence joins TRBV6-2 or TRBV6-3 and TRBJ1-1; 7 bases line up with TRBD1. The CDR3 is made up of 15 amino acids. With 8 bases clipped from V and 7 bases from J, the junction kept 16 bases outside the gene matches. Germline lookup yields CDR1 MNHEY and CDR2 SVGEGT. As DNA, the CDR3 is TGTGCCAGCCTTGCGAGGGCCGGGACAGCTTTTGAAGCTTTCTTT. This sequence encodes CASLARAGTAFEAFF.

In this sample, this clonotype turned up a few times. The genes are TRBV10-3 and TRBJ2-1; D gene uncertain. This CDR3 has 15 residues. Trimming took off 6 bases at V and 0 bases at J, with 12 bases between the two ends. Germline CDR1 is ENHRY and CDR2 is SYGVKD. The DNA for the CDR3 is TGTGCCATCAGCGTCGACCTGAGCTCCTACAATGAGCAGTTCTTC. This gives the protein CAISVDLSSYNEQFF.

The gene calls are TRBV19 and TRBJ1-6; 7 nucleotides line up with TRBD1. CDR1 is LNHDA and CDR2 is SQIVND in the germline V gene (reference sequence). V lost 5 bases to trimming and J lost 9 bases; unmatched junction nucleotides: 7. The CDR3 loop spans 14 amino acids. CDR3 sequence reads: CASSGPGQSSPLHF. The CDR3, as DNA: TGTGCCAGTAGTGGACCGGGACAGAGTTCACCCCTCCACTTT.

The chain combines TRBV20-1 with TRBJ2-1; 8 bases line up with TRBD2. This CDR3 has 14 amino acids. Germline CDR1 is DFQATT and CDR2 is SNEGSKA (reference sequence). The trim removed 5 bases at V and 8 bases at J, leaving 11 bases unmatched. CDR3 DNA sequence: TGCAGTGCTCCCGGGACTAGAGATTGGCATGAGCAGTTCTTC. Translation: CSAPGTRDWHEQFF.

The chain recombines TRBV4-2 with TRBJ1-2; D perhaps matches TRBD1 (5 bases). Germline CDR1 is LGHNA and CDR2 is YNFKEQ. Trimming removed 5 bases from V and 4 bases from J, with 14 bases in between. The CDR3 extends over 14 amino acids. The CDR3 region has the DNA TGTGCCAGCAGCGAGGCCGGGGGAAGCTATGGCTACACCTTC. This sequence encodes CASSEAGGSYGYTF.

The CDR3 DNA sequence: TGTGCCAGTAGAGACAATTCGCCTGAAGCTTTCTTT. Amino acids: CASRDNSPEAFF. The chain couples TRBV11-3 to TRBJ1-1; D uncertain. Germline V lookup: CDR1 SGHNT, CDR2 YENEEA. The CDR3 contains 12 residues. The V end was cut by 9 bases, the J end by 6 bases, with 14 bases between.

The rearrangement uses TRBV7-3 and TRBJ2-3, with 9 bases that match TRBD2. Germline values: CDR1 SGHTA, CDR2 FQGTGA. V gave up 5 bases and J gave up 0 bases; unmatched junction bases: 18. This CDR3 region has 20 residues. In nucleotides, the CDR3 is TGTGCCAGCAGCAAAAAGCCAGCGGGGGGTAACCAACGAAGCACAGATACGCAGTATTTT. It specifies CASSKKPAGGNQRSTDTQYF. Full variable domain (remainder filled in from reference TRBV7-3 and TRBJ2-3): GAGVSQTPSNKVTEKGKYVELRCDPISGHTALYWYRQSLGQGPEFLIYFQGTGAADDSGLPNDRFFAVRPEGSVSTLKIQRTERGDSAVYLCASSKKPAGGNQRSTDTQYFGPGTRLTVL.

This clonotype showed up many times. The rearrangement joins TRBV5-1 to TRBJ2-5; D is unresolved. CDR3 size: 14 residues. Germline CDR1 is SGHRS and CDR2 is YFSETQ. V was shortened by 5 bases and J by 2 bases, with 13 bases between the two germline ends. In DNA, the CDR3 is TGCGCCAGCAGAAAGAGGTGGGCACAAGAGACCCAGTACTTC. This translates into CASRKRWAQETQYF.

The V and J genes are TRBV20-1 and TRBJ1-1, with D possibly being TRBD1 (5 bases). CDR1 and CDR2 from the germline V gene are DFQATT and SNEGSKA (reference sequence). The CDR3 covers 12 residues. Trimming took 0 bases from V and 5 from J, leaving 7 bases between them. The CDR3 protein is CSARDRTTEAFF. DNA of the CDR3: TGCAGTGCTAGAGACAGGACAACTGAAGCTTTCTTT.